This entry features one T cell receptor (beta chain) sequence. There is no known antigen for this receptor. No much larger clonotype is one base removed from it; base qualities were not supplied. V is reduced by 7 bases and J by 2 bases, leaving a spacing of 21 bases between them. The CDR3 runs 18 amino acids, cysteine and phenylalanine included. The kept DNA is CDR3 alone, 54 bases in frame from the first base. These data originate in a study of shared clonotypes between healthy human individuals (dated by TCRdb to the early 2020s). Regarding the study in general: The cohort included three men and two women between 18 and 49 years of age. Per donor, three plates each were used for CD4 naive and CD4 memory, two for CD8 naive, and one for CD8 memory. To estimate repertoire size and how much clonotypes are shared between individuals, the study performed deep sequencing of blood TCR repertoires from roughly five healthy adults. Libraries were prepared and TCR repertoires were sequenced by different laboratories using diverse techniques, in order to increase sequencing depth and limit assay-specific biases. Per donor, leukapheresis produced somewhere between about 0.8 and 9.5 billion PBMCs.

Results the study describes overall, beyond this receptor: About 5% of naive CD4, roughly 3.5% of naive CD8, around 2.3% of memory CD4, and less than 0.45% of memory CD8 clonotypes were shared across a handful of donors. Compared with non-shared clonotypes, the clonotypes found in all four sorted-subset donors had higher generation probabilities. Naive subsets generally had larger estimated clonotype richness than memory subsets did. Based on pairwise subsampling, the degree of clonotype sharing among donors was expected to be affected by sequencing depth. The small number of donors limited the genetic and exposure-history diversity represented. Even with the large sequencing depth, rarefaction of the sorted-subset datasets indicated that sequencing was incomplete. Only blood was sampled, and tissue TCR repertoires likely differ from those in blood.

Using the deep immunoSEQ assay, multiplex PCR amplified TCR CDR3 regions from genomic DNA. Genomic DNA extracted from each cell subset was distributed evenly over all wells of several immunoSEQ 96-well plates, and each plate served as one replicate. For sorted subsets, roughly 200 ng genomic DNA, equal to 30,000 or so T cell genomes, was loaded into each replicate PCR. Purified libraries were quantified with a Qubit 3.0 fluorometer, sized on a Bioanalyzer 2100, and re-quantified with the KAPA Library Quantification kit. Each immunoSEQ 96-well plate was sequenced on its own single-read 150-cycle Illumina NextSeq 550 flow cell. On the study's bioinformatics: Because only junctional sequences without quality scores were contained in the immunoSEQ output, filtering matching that applied to full-length reads could not be performed. To assign V/J genes and CDR3, sequences were annotated using PyIR, a Python wrapper for IgBLAST v1.9, with IMGT germline references. Reads were removed for weak V/J assignments (E-value above 1e-6), missing CDR3, stop codons, out-of-frame junctions, or ambiguous translated residues. V3J clonotypes were defined as sequences sharing the same inferred V gene, J gene, and CDR3 amino acid sequence. The percentage overlap between two repertoires was calculated by dividing the number of shared unique clonotypes by the size of the smaller repertoire. Three approaches were used to assess repertoire richness: RTK rarefaction, the Chao1 estimator, and Recon v2.1 estimates of unobserved clonotypes. Generation probabilities were computed with OLGA for all TCRbeta clonotypes obtained by the gDNA method from a few donors. Sourced from immuneACCESS, this table was stored by TCRdb with only in-frame sequences that have V and J called. A share of the clones is absent; for the studies checked, an unresolved V gene accounts for under half, and the remainder has no known explanation. The V and J calls and clone size come from that table; D and trimming were worked out from the DNA. In this sample the table shows about 1 million clones, about 74% of which occur a single time. The ten largest account for over 1.3% of the sample.

The donors were healthy, HIV-negative adults with no recently reported acute infections or vaccinations. All donors were Caucasian adults living in Nashville, Tennessee, USA. Magnetic negative selection was used to enrich CD4+ T cells, after which naive cells were positively selected on CD45RA and the negative fraction became the memory subset. Blood was collected by leukapheresis, and PBMCs were isolated by Ficoll-Histopaque density gradient centrifugation and then cryopreserved in liquid nitrogen vapor phase. Analytical flow cytometry was used to check the purity and quantity of every magnetically sorted T cell population. From each sorted fraction, genomic DNA was isolated and quantified by UV absorbance on a Nanodrop 2000c.

Material: memory CD4+ T cells sorted from blood. The cell subset or site tag for this specimen amounts to: CD45RA-negative fraction. The origin of this receptor is a man aged 18 to 30 in good health. The V gene is TRBV23-1 and the J gene is TRBJ2-6, with no confident D gene call. TRBV23-1 is designated an ORF whose function remains uncertain. This receptor has the CDR3 CASTFSLCFWPGANVLTF. The sequenced DNA is TGCGCCAGCACTTTTTCTCTGTGCTTCTGGCCTGGGGCCAACGTCCTGACTTTC.